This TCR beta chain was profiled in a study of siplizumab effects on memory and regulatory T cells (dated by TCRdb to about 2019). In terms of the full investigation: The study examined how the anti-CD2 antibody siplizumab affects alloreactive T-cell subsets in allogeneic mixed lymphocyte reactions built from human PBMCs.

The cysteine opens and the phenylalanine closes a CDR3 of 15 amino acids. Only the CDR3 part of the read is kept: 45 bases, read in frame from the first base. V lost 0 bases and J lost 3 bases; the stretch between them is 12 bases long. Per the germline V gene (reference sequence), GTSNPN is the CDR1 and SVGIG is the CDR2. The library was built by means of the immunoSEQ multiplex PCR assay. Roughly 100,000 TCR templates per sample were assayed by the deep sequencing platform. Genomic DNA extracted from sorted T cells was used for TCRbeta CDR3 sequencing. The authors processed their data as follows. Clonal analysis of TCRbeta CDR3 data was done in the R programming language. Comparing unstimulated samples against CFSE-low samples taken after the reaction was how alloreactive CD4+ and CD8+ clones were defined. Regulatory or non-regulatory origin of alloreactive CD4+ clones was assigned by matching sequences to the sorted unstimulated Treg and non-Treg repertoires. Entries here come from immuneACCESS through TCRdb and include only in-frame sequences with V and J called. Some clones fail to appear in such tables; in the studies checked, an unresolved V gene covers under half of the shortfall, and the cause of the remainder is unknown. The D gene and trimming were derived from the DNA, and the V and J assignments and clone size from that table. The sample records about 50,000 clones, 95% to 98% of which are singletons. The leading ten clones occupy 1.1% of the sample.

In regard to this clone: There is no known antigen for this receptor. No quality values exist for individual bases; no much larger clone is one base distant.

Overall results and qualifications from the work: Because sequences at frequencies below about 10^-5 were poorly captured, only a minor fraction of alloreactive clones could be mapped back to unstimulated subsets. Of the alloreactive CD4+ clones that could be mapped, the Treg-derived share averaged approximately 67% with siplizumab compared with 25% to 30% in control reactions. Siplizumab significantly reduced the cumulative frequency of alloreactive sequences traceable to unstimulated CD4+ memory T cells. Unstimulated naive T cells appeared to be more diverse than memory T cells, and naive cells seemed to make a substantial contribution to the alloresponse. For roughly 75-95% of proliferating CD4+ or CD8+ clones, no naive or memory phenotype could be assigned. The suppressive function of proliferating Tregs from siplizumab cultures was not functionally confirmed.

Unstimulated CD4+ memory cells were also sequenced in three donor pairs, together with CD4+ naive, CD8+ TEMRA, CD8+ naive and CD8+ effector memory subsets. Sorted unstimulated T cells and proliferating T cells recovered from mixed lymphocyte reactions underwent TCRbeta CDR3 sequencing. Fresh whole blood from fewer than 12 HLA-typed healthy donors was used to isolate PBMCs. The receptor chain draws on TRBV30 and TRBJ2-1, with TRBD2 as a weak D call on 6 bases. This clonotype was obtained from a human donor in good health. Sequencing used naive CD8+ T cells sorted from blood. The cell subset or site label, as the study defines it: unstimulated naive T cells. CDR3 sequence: CAWSVGLANYNEQFF. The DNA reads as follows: TGTGCCTGGAGTGTTGGGCTAGCGAACTACAATGAGCAGTTCTTC.